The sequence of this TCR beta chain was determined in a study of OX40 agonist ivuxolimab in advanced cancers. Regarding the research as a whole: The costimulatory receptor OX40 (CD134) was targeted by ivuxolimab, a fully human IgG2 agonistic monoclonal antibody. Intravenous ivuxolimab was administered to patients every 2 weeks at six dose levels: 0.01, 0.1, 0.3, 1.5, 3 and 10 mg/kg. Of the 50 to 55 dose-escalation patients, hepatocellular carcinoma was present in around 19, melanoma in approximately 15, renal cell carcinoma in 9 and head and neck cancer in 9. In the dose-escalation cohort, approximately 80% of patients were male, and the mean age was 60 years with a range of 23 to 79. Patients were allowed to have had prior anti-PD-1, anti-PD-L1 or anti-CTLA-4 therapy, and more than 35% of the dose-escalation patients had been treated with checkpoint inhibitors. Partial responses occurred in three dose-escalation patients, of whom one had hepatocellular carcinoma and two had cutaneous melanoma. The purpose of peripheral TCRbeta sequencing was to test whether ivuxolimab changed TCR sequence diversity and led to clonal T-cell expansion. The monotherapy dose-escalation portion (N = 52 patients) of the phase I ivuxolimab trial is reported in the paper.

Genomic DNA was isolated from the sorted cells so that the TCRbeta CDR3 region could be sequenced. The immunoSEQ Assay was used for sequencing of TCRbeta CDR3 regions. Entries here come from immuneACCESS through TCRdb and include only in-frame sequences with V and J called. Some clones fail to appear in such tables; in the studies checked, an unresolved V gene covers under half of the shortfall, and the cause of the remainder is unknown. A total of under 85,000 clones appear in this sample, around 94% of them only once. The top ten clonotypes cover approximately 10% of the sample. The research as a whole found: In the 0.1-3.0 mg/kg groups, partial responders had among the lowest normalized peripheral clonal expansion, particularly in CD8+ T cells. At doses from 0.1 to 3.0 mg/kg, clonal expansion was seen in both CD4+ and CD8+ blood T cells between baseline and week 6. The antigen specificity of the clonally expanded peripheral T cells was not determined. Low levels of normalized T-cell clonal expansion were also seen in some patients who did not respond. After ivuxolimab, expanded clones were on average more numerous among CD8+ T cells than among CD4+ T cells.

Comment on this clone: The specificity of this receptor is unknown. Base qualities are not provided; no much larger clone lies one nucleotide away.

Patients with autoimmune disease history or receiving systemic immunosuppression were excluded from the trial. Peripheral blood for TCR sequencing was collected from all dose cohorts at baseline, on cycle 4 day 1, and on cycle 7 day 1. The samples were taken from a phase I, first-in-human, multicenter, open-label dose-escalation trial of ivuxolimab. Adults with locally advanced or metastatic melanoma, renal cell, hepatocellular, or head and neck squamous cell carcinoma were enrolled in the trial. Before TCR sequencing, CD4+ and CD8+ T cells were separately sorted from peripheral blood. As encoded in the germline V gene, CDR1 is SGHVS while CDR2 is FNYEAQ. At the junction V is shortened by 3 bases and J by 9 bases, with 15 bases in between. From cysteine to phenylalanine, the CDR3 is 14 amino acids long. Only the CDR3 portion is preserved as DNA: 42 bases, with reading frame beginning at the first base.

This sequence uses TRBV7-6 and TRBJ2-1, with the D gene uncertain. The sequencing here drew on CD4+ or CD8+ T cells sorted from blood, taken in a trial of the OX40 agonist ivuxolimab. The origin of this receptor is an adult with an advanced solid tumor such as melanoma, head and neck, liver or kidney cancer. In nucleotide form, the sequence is TGTGCCAGCAGCTTCCAAGCGAGAGCTAGTGAGCAGTTCTTC. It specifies CASSFQARASEQFF.